The clone carrying this T cell receptor beta chain was seen only once. How the authors handled the data: Researchers report that nucleated cell counts were estimated from reference gene primer amplification. The protocol was immunoSEQ multiplex PCR, while the TCRdb copy is restricted to in-frame clones and leaves out a portion. V and J calls plus clone size are reproduced from that table; the DNA served to infer D and trimming. Of 100,000 to 120,000 clones in the sample, over 65% were seen once. The data were obtained in a study of blood T cell repertoires in COVID-19. About the research overall: Samples representing acute and convalescent COVID-19 were sourced from the United States, Italy and Spain. In each case, the material was cDNA or gDNA derived from T cells, B-cell-depleted T cells, or PBMCs.

Between the trimmed V and J ends, which lost 2 bases and 2 bases, there was a span of 13 bases. The CDR3 sequence is 15 residues long. Germline assignment: CDR1 MNHNS and CDR2 SASEGT. The chain has TRBV6-1 and TRBJ2-7; perhaps TRBD1 as D (5 bases). This sequence was found in a woman aged 80 or over with acute or convalescent COVID-19. Sequenced input: peripheral blood. The CDR3 region has the DNA TGTGCCAGCAGTGAAAACCCCAGGGCAACCTACGAGCAGTACTTC. Its protein product is CASSENPRATYEQYF.